The 23 T cell receptor beta chains given below trace back to one sample, sequenced in a study of control samples from healthy donors and cancer patients. Here immunoSEQ multiplex PCR was the method, and the copy in TCRdb shows in-frame clones only, minus some. Of over 150,000 clones listed, nearly 96% were seen once; the top ten hold over 1%. Sequencing used blood. The origin of the receptors is a woman aged 30 to 39 in good health.

The chain uses TRBV7-9 and TRBJ1-4; TRBD1 agrees at 7 bases. V lost 6 bases and J lost 6; bases outside the gene matches: 13. The CDR3 has 16 residues. Germline V gives CDR1 SEHNR, CDR2 FQNEAQ (reference sequence). CDR3 sequence (DNA): TGTGCCAGCAGTTCACGGAAGGGGGCTTGGGATGAAAAACTGTTTTTT. This translates into CASSSRKGAWDEKLFF.

The rearrangement links TRBV28 to TRBJ1-4, with D possibly TRBD1 on 5 matching bases. The CDR3 totals 16 residues. From germline, CDR1 is MDHEN and CDR2 SYDVKM. CDR3 in amino acids: CATRGSNTAANEKLFF. Written as DNA, the CDR3 is TGTGCTACGAGGGGTTCTAACACGGCAGCTAATGAAAAACTGTTTTTT. The full variable domain, its missing parts supplied by reference TRBV28 and TRBJ1-4, is DVKVTQSSRYLVKRTGEKVFLECVQDMDHENMFWYRQDPGLGLRLIYFSYDVKMKEKGDIPEGYSVSREKKERFSLILESASTNQTSMYLCATRGSNTAANEKLFFGSGTQLSVL.

The V and J genes are TRBV3-1 (or the pseudogene TRBV3-2) and TRBJ2-2; D remains ambiguous. V was cut by 4 bases and J by 3 bases, with 3 bases left in between. Germline loops: CDR1 LGHDT, CDR2 YNNKEL (reference sequence). This CDR3 region has 12 residues. The CDR3 DNA sequence: TGTGCCAGCAGCCCTTACACCGGGGAGCTGTTTTTT. Amino acid sequence: CASSPYTGELFF.

V and J are TRBV4-2 and TRBJ2-2; 7 nucleotides agree with TRBD1. The CDR3 contains 18 residues. Germline V gene data show CDR1 as LGHNA and CDR2 as YNFKEQ. Unmatched junction bases numbered 16, after V lost 2 bases and J lost 7 bases. The chain's CDR3 is CASSQPLRDRLSHGELFF. The CDR3 DNA is TGTGCCAGCAGCCAACCACTACGGGACAGACTTTCGCACGGGGAGCTGTTTTTT.

The chain uses TRBV11-2 and TRBJ2-1; D might be TRBD1 (5 bases). V lost 3 bases to trimming and J lost 2 bases, with 8 bases between them. Germline-derived CDR1 and CDR2 are SGHAT and FQNNGV. The CDR3 is made up of 14 amino acids. The CDR3 reads CASSFEDTYNEQFF. The CDR3 DNA reads as TGTGCCAGCAGCTTCGAGGACACCTACAATGAGCAGTTCTTC. The complete variable domain, with remaining parts taken from reference TRBV11-2 and TRBJ2-1, reads EAGVAQSPRYKIIEKRQSVAFWCNPISGHATLYWYQQILGQGPKLLIQFQNNGVVDDSQLPKDRFSAERLKGVDSTLKIQPAKLEDSAVYLCASSFEDTYNEQFFGPGTRLTVL.

The V call is TRBV27, the J call TRBJ1-1; a weak D match, TRBD1 (6 bases). The CDR3 is 13 residues long. Germline V gene sequence: CDR1 MNHEY, CDR2 SMNVEV (reference sequence). V dropped 0 bases and J dropped 11 bases, with 13 bases sitting between them. The CDR3 loop is CASSLSRGGRAFF. In DNA form, the CDR3 reads TGTGCCAGCAGTTTATCGAGGGGGGGGCGTGCTTTCTTT.

This clone has just one count. This rearrangement joins TRBV5-1 to TRBJ2-3, with 9 bases matching TRBD2. Unmatched junction bases numbered 10, after V lost 4 bases and J lost 4 bases. The CDR3 extends over 16 amino acids. Germline CDR1 is SGHRS and CDR2 is YFSETQ. The CDR3 spells CASSHEVVAGADTQYF. CDR3 nucleotides: TGCGCCAGCAGCCACGAGGTGGTAGCGGGGGCAGATACGCAGTATTTT.

V is TRBV7-9 and J is TRBJ1-2; D is possibly TRBD1 (5 bases). V was pared by 5 bases and J by 0 bases, with 10 bases between. CDR1 SEHNR and CDR2 FQNEAQ come from the germline V gene (reference sequence). CDR3 size: 14 residues. CDR3 sequence reads: CASSKGQTNYGYTF. CDR3 in DNA: TGTGCCAGCAGCAAAGGACAAACTAACTATGGCTACACCTTC.

This sequence joins TRBV28 and TRBJ1-2, with a possible D match to TRBD1 (5 bases). Trimming cost V 6 bases and J 1 base, with 9 bases left between them. The CDR3 has 13 amino acids. Germline lookup yields CDR1 MDHEN and CDR2 SYDVKM. The CDR3 reads CASSGGDNYGYTF. The CDR3 DNA sequence: TGTGCCAGCAGCGGGGGGGATAACTATGGCTACACCTTC.

The chain joins TRBV10-3 to TRBJ2-7; 8 bases align to TRBD1. Germline V gene sequence: CDR1 ENHRY, CDR2 SYGVKD. Unmatched junction bases numbered 11, after V lost 6 bases and J lost 7 bases. The CDR3 contains 14 residues. The CDR3: CAISTDRARWEQYF. As DNA, the CDR3 is TGTGCCATCAGCACGGACAGGGCGCGTTGGGAGCAGTACTTC.

This clone was detected only once. The germline gene is not matched at one end of the junction; a read error may be the cause. V usage is TRBV7-7 and J usage is TRBJ2-3, with 12 bases lining up with TRBD2. There are 19 residues in the CDR3. Germline CDR1 SSHAT, CDR2 FNYEAQ (reference sequence). The CDR3 is CASSSLRLAGASSTDTQYF. CDR3 nucleotide sequence: TGTGCTAGCAGCTCCTTACGACTAGCGGGGGCTTCTAGCACAGATACGCAGTATTTT.

The V call is TRBV27, the J call TRBJ2-1; D not resolved. This CDR3 spans 12 amino acids. The V and J ends lost 6 bases and 5 bases respectively, with 8 bases between them. The germline gives CDR1 MNHEY, CDR2 SMNVEV (reference sequence). The CDR3 sequence is CASSPDNNEQFF. CDR3 nucleotides: TGTGCCAGCAGCCCCGACAACAATGAGCAGTTCTTC.

V is TRBV2 and J is TRBJ2-7; perhaps TRBD1 as D (5 bases). Germline V gene sequence: CDR1 SNHLY, CDR2 FYNNEI. V was pared by 5 bases and J by 4 bases, with 6 bases between. The CDR3 has 11 residues. DNA of the CDR3: TGTGCCAGCAGTAACAGGTACGAGCAGTACTTC. Residues: CASSNRYEQYF.

This clone was observed once. The chain is built from TRBV6-5 and TRBJ1-3; a possible D gene is TRBD1 (5 bases). V dropped 8 bases and J dropped 0 bases, with 11 bases sitting between them. Per the germline V gene, CDR1 is MNHEY and CDR2 is SVGAGI. The CDR3 extends over 14 amino acids. CDR3 residues: CASGAPTSGNTIYF. The CDR3 nucleotides read TGTGCCAGCGGGGCCCCGACCTCTGGAAACACCATATATTTT.

J is TRBJ2-7 and V is TRBV10-3; perhaps TRBD2 as D (5 bases). CDR3 size: 15 residues. Germline assignment: CDR1 ENHRY and CDR2 SYGVKD. The germline V and J ends were trimmed by 2 bases and 2 bases, with 13 bases remaining between them. CDR3 region: CAISEGRFGAYEQYF. The CDR3 region has the DNA TGTGCCATCAGTGAGGGGCGTTTCGGGGCCTACGAGCAGTACTTC.

The chain uses TRBV28 and TRBJ1-5; 7 bases align to TRBD1. The CDR3 is 14 residues long. Looked up from germline, CDR1 is MDHEN and CDR2 is SYDVKM. V gave up 7 bases and J gave up 10 bases; unmatched junction bases: 13. In DNA form, the CDR3 reads TGTGCCAGCACCGAAGTCCACACAGGGGAACCCCAGCATTTT. Encoded protein: CASTEVHTGEPQHF. Supplemented by reference TRBV28 and TRBJ1-5, the full variable domain reads DVKVTQSSRYLVKRTGEKVFLECVQDMDHENMFWYRQDPGLGLRLIYFSYDVKMKEKGDIPEGYSVSREKKERFSLILESASTNQTSMYLCASTEVHTGEPQHFGDGTRLSIL.

The V call is TRBV28, the J call TRBJ1-6; tentatively, D is TRBD1 (5 bases). This CDR3 region has 15 residues. Germline CDR1 reads MDHEN; CDR2 reads SYDVKM. Trimming removed 8 bases from V and 3 bases from J, with 14 bases in between. The CDR3 sequence: CASLWGGIYNSPLHF. The CDR3 nucleotides are TGTGCCAGCCTATGGGGGGGAATCTATAATTCACCCCTCCACTTT.

This clone was recorded once. The chain is built from TRBV2 and TRBJ2-7, with no clear D. Trimming stripped 6 bases from V and 2 bases from J, with 8 bases between. CDR1 is SNHLY, CDR2 FYNNEI, per germline. CDR3 length: 12 residues. CDR3 nucleotide sequence: TGTGCCAGCAGGGTGAGAACCTACGAGCAGTACTTC. Encoded protein: CASRVRTYEQYF. The entire variable domain, with the rest obtained from reference TRBV2 and TRBJ2-7, is as follows: EPEVTQTPSHQVTQMGQEVILRCVPISNHLYFYWYRQILGQKVEFLVSFYNNEISEKSEIFDDQFSVERPDGSNFTLKIRSTKLEDSAMYFCASRVRTYEQYFGPGTRLTVT.

V gene TRBV5-1 combines with J gene TRBJ1-2, with 7 bases identical to TRBD1. The CDR3 is 16 amino acids. In germline, CDR1 is SGHRS, CDR2 YFSETQ. Trimming at V came to 5 bases and at J to 4 bases, leaving 14 bases not matched to a gene. CDR3 region: CASRKGEQGIRYGYTF. The CDR3 region has the DNA TGCGCCAGCAGAAAGGGGGAACAGGGGATACGCTATGGCTACACCTTC.

This chain connects TRBV3-1 (or the pseudogene TRBV3-2) to TRBJ2-7, with 8 nucleotides matching TRBD2. CDR1 and CDR2 (germline): LGHDT, YNNKEL (reference sequence). J gave up 2 bases and V 0 bases, and 9 bases lay outside the gene matches. The CDR3 spans 17 residues. The CDR3 nucleotides read TGTGCCAGCAGCCAAGATTTCGGCGGGGGGCGAGCCTACGAGCAGTACTTC. It specifies CASSQDFGGGRAYEQYF.

This clone was picked up one time. V usage is TRBV13 and J usage is TRBJ2-2; D unclear. The CDR3 has 15 residues. With 5 bases removed from V and 4 bases from J, the gap between germline ends came to 14 bases. Germline assignment: CDR1 PRHDT and CDR2 FYEKMQ (reference sequence). In DNA, the CDR3 is TGTGCCAGCAGCCCAAACCACGGATCCACCGGGGAGCTGTTTTTT. This sequence encodes CASSPNHGSTGELFF. Full variable domain (remainder filled in from reference TRBV13 and TRBJ2-2): AAGVIQSPRHLIKEKRETATLKCYPIPRHDTVYWYQQGPGQDPQFLISFYEKMQSDKGSIPDRFSAQQFSDYHSELNMSSLELGDSALYFCASSPNHGSTGELFFGEGSRLTVL.

The genes are TRBV6-5 and TRBJ2-7; D may be TRBD1 or TRBD2 (6 bases each). Germline V gene lookup returns CDR1 MNHEY and CDR2 SVGAGI. Trimming shortened V by 5 bases and J by 4 bases, and 15 bases separated the two germline ends. This CDR3 region has 14 residues. CDR3 in amino acids: CASSRGGFLYEQYF. The CDR3 DNA sequence: TGTGCCAGCAGTCGAGGGGGGTTTTTGTACGAGCAGTACTTC.

This sequence joins TRBV5-1 and TRBJ2-1, with 8 positions matching TRBD2. Trimming cost V 0 bases and J 6 bases; bases outside gene matches: 8. The CDR3 covers 16 residues. The germline gives CDR1 SGHRS, CDR2 YFSETQ. The CDR3 here is CASSLAATSVGNEQFF. The CDR3 DNA is TGCGCCAGCAGCTTGGCCGCGACTAGCGTGGGCAATGAGCAGTTCTTC.